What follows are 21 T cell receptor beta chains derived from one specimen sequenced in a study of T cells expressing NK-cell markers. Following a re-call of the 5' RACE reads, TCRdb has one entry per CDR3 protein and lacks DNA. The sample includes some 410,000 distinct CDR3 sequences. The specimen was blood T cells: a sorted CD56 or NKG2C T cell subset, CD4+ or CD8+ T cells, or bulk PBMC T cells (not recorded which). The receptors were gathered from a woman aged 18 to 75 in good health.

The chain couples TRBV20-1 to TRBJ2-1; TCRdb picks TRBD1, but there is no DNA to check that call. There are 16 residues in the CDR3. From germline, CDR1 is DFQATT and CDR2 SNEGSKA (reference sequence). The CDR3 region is CSASHITVAGINEQFF.

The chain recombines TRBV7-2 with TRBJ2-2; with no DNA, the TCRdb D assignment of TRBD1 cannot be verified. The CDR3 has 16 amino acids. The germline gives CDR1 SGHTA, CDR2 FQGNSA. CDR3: CASSNTGSDGTGELFF.

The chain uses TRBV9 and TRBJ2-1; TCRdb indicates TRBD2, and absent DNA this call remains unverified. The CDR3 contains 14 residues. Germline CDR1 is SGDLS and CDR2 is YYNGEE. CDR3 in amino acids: CASSVGGIYNEQFF.

CDR3 sequence reads: CSVGDNLYGYTF. The rearrangement uses TRBV29-1 and TRBJ1-2; the D call from TCRdb, TRBD1, cannot be confirmed without DNA. The CDR3 loop spans 12 amino acids. Germline V gene data show CDR1 as SQVTM and CDR2 as ANQGSEA.

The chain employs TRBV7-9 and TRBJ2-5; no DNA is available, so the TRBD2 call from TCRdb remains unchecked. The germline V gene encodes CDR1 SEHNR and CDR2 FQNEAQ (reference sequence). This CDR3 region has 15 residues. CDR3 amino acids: CASSSPGLKQETQYF.

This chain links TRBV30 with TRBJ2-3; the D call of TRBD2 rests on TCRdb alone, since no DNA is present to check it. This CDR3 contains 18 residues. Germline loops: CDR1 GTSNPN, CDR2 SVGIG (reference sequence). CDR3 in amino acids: CAWSQLRLAGSRGDTQYF. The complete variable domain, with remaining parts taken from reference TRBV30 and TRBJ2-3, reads SQTIHQWPATLVQPVGSPLSLECTVEGTSNPNLYWYRQAAGRGLQLLFYSVGIGQISSEVPQNLSASRPQDRQFILSSKKLLLSDSGFYLCAWSQLRLAGSRGDTQYFGPGTRLTVL.

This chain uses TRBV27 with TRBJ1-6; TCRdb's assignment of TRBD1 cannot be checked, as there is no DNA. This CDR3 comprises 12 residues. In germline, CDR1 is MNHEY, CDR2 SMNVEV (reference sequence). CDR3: CASSRRGSPLHF.

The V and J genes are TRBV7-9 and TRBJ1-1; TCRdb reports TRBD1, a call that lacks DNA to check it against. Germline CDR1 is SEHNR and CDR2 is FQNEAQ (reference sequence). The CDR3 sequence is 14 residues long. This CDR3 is CASRDRREGTEAFF. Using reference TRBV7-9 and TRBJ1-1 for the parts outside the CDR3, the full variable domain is DTGVSQNPRHKITKRGQNVTFRCDPISEHNRLYWYRQTLGQGPEFLTYFQNEAQLEKSRLLSDRFSAERPKGSFSTLEIQRTEQGDSAMYLCASRDRREGTEAFFGQGTRLTVV.

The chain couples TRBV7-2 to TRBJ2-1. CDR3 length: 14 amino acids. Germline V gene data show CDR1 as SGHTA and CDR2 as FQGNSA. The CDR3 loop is CASSLPLTAMMQFF.

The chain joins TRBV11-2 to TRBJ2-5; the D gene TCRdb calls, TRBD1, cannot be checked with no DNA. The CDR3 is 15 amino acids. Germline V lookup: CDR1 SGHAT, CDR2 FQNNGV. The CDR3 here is CASMMDRALVETQYF.

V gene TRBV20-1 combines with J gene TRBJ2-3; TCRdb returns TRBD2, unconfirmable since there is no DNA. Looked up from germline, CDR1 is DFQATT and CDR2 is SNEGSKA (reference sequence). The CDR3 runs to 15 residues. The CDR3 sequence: CSARDRRLPTDTQYF.

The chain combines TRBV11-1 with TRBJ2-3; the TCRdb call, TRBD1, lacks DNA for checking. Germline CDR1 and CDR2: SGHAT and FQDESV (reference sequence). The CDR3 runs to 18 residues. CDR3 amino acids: CASSDGWRGGASTDTQYF.

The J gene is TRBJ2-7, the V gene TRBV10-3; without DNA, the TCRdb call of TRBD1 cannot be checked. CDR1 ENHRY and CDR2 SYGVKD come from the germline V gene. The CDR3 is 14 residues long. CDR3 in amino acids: CAISEDLRVYEQYF.

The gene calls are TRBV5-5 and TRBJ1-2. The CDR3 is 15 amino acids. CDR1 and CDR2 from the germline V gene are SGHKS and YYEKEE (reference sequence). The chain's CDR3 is CASSWGQNTNYGYTF. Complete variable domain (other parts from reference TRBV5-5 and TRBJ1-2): DAGVTQSPTHLIKTRGQQVTLRCSPISGHKSVSWYQQVLGQGPQFIFQYYEKEERGRGNFPDRFSARQFPNYSSELNVNALLLGDSALYLCASSWGQNTNYGYTFGSGTRLTVV.

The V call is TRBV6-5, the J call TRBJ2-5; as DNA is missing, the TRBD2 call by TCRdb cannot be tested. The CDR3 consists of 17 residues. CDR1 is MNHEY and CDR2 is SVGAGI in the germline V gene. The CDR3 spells CASSYPTSGSRGETQYF.

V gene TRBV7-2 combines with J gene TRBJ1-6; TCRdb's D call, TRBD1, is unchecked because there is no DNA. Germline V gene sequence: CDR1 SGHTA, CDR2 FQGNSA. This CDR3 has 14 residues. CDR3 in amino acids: CASSLEGWNSPLHF.

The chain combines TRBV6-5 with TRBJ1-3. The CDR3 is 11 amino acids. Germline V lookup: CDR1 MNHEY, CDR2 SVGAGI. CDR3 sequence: CASSYGNTIYF.

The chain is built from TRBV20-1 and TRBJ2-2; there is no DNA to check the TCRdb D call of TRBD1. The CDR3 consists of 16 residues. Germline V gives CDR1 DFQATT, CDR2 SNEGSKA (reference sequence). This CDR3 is CSARDRGQGATGELFF.

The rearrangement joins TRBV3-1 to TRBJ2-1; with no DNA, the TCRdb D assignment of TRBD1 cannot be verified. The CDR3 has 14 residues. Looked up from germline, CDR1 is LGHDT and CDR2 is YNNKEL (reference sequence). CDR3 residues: CASSPGGEGNEQFF.

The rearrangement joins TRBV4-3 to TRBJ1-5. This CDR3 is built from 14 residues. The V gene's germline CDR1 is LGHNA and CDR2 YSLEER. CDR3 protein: CASSQGRGAQPQHF.

The CDR3 reads CASSQTGGVNEQFF. The V gene is TRBV6-1, the J gene TRBJ2-1; TCRdb outputs TRBD1, but without DNA this stays unchecked. CDR3 size: 14 residues. CDR1 and CDR2 (germline): MNHNS, SASEGT.